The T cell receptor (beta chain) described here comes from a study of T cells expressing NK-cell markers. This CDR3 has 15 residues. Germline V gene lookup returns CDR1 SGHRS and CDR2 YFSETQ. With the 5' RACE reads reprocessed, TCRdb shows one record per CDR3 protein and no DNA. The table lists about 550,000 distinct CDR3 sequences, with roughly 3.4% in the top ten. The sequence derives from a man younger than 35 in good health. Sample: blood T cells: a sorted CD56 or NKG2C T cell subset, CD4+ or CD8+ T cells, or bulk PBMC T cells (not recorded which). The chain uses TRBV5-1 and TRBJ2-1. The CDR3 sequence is CASSFGGGSYNEQFF.